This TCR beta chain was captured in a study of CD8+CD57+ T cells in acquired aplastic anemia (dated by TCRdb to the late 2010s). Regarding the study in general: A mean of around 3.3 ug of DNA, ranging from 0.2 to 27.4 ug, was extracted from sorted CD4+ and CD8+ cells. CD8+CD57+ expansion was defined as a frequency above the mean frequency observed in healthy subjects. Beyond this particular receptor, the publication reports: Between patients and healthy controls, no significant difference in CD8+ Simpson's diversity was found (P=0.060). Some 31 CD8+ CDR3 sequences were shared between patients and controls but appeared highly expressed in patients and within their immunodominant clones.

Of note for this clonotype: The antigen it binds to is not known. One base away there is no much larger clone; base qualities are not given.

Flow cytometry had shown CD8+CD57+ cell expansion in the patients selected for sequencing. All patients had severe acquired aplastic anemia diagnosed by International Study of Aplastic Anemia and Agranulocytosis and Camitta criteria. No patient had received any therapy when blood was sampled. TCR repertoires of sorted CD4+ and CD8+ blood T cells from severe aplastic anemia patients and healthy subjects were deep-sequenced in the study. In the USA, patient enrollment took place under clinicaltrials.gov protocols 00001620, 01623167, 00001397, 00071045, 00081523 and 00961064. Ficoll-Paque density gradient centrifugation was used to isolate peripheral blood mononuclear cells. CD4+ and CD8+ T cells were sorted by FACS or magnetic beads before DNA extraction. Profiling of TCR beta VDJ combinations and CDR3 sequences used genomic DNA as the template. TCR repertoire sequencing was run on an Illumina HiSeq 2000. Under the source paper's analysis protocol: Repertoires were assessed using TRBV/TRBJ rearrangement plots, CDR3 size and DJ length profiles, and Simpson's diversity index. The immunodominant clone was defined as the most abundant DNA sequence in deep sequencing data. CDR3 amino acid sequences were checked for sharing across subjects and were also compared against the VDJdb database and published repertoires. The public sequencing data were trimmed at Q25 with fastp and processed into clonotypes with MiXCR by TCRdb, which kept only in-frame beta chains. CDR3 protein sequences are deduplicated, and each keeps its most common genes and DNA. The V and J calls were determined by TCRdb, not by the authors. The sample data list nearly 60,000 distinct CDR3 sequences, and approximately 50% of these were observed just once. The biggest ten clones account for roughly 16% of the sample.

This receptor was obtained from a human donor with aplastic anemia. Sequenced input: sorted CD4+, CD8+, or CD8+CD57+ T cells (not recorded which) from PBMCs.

The sequence in DNA is TGTGCCAGCAGCTTACTAGGATTCCAGAACCAAGAGACCCAGTACTTC. The encoded protein is CASSLLGFQNQETQYF. The V and J segments used are TRBV7-2 and TRBJ2-5; the D gene is not confidently resolved. The CDR3 numbers 16 residues from cysteine through phenylalanine. The kept DNA is CDR3 alone, 48 bases in frame from the first base. Between the V and J ends, shortened by 2 bases and 0 bases respectively, the junction contains 13 bases. CDR1 and CDR2, per the germline V gene, are SGHTA and FQGNSA.